The source of this TCR beta chain is a study of T cells after yellow fever vaccination. This clonotype was counted between two and nine times. The CDR3 is made up of 16 amino acids. V lost 2 bases and J 4 bases, leaving 16 bases between the germline ends. Germline V gives CDR1 SGDLS, CDR2 YYNGEE. By 5'RACE template switching, TCR cDNA was produced, with a universal primer site and UMIs added in the process. MiXCR, applied by TCRdb to the 5' RACE reads, yields one record per CDR3 protein. The sample shows 150,000 to 200,000 distinct CDR3 sequences, roughly 9% of them seen only once. This clonotype was obtained from a man younger than 35 who received the YFV17D yellow fever vaccine. V usage is TRBV9 and J usage is TRBJ2-1, with a tentative D call TRBD1 (6 bases). The starting material was CD8+ T cells sorted from PBMCs, obtained 45 days after the yellow fever booster vaccination. CDR3 coding DNA: TGTGCCAGCAGCGTTTACAGGGAGTCTGCGTACAATGAGCAGTTCTTC. It is translated as CASSVYRESAYNEQFF.